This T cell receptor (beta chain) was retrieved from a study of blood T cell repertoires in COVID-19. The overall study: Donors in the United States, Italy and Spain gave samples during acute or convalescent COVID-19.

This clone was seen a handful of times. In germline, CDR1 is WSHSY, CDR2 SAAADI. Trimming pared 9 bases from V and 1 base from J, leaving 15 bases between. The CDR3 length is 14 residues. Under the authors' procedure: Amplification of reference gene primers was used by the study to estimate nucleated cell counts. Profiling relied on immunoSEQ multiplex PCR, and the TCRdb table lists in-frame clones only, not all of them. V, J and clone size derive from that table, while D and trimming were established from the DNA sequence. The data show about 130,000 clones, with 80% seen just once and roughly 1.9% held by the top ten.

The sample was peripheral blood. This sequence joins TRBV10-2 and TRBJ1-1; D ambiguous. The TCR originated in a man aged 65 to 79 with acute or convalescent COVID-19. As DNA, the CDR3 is TGCGCCAGTTTGCTGGGTACAGCGAACACTGAAGCTTTCTTT. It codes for CASLLGTANTEAFF.